The TCR beta chain under discussion was sequenced for a study of radiotherapy plus CTLA-4 blockade in lung cancer. The wider study: Of the patients, 15% to 20% showed objective responses and roughly 31% attained disease control. Study-wide results and limits: Once radiotherapy plus ipilimumab had been given, TCR clones derived from tumor expanded in blood.

Participants had chemo-refractory metastatic non-small-cell lung cancer and were treated with focal radiation plus ipilimumab CTLA-4 blockade. The method was immunoSEQ multiplex PCR; TCRdb's version includes in-frame clones alone and lacks a portion of them. Of around 100,000 clones listed, 81% are singletons. To note about this clone: Its specificity is unknown.

This CDR3 has 15 amino acids. The germline CDR1 and CDR2 sequences are SGDLS and YYNGEE. Between the trimmed V and J ends, which lost 7 bases and 0 bases, there was a span of 16 bases. The source is a human donor with non-small cell lung cancer that progressed on radiotherapy plus ipilimumab. Some clones in this sample may be carry-over from other donors' samples. The sample consisted of peripheral blood, taken from a patient treated with radiotherapy plus ipilimumab. The V call is TRBV9, the J call TRBJ1-1, with D maybe TRBD1 (6 bases). The CDR3 sequence: CASSLFTGLNTEAFF. The CDR3 nucleotides are TGTGCCAGCTCACTTTTTACAGGGCTGAACACTGAAGCTTTCTTT.